Each of the 19 T cell receptor beta chains below was sequenced from the same sample in a study of shared clonotypes between healthy human individuals. The method was immunoSEQ multiplex PCR; TCRdb's version includes in-frame clones alone and lacks a portion of them. Of 1,100,000 or so clones listed, approximately 80% are singletons. Sequenced material: memory CD4+ T cells from PBMCs. As to subset: CD45RA-negative fraction. The receptor source for this set is a man between 18 and 29 years old in good health. Some clones in this sample may be carry-over from other donors' samples.

Remarks on this clone: Its ends do not fully match the called genes, so a read error is possible. The chain links TRBV2 to TRBJ2-7, with D possibly being TRBD1 (5 bases). The CDR3 runs to 16 residues. CDR1 is SNHLY, CDR2 FYNNEI, per germline. CDR3 nucleotides: TGTGCCAGCAGCGAAGGGGTCCAGCGACAGTCCTACGAGCAGTACTTC. Protein product: CASSEGVQRQSYEQYF.

The chain links TRBV5-4 to TRBJ2-1; D might be TRBD2 (6 bases). This CDR3 has 15 amino acids. Looked up from germline, CDR1 is SGHNT and CDR2 is YYREEE (reference sequence). Trimming cost V 0 bases and J 3 bases, with 10 bases left between them. The CDR3 coding sequence is TGTGCCAGCAGCTTGGCGGGGACTGTCTACAATGAGCAGTTCTTC. Its translation is CASSLAGTVYNEQFF.

This clone has a handful of counts. This rearrangement joins TRBV5-6 to TRBJ2-5; the match to TRBD2 covers 8 bases. The trim removed 0 bases at V and 9 bases at J, leaving 1 base unmatched. This CDR3 contains 12 residues. Per the germline V gene, CDR1 is SGHDT and CDR2 is YYEEEE. The DNA of the CDR3 is TGTGCCAGCAGCTTGGCGGGGGGGGCCCAGTACTTC. This sequence encodes CASSLAGGAQYF. Full variable domain (missing parts from reference TRBV5-6 and TRBJ2-5): DAGVTQSPTHLIKTRGQQVTLRCSPKSGHDTVSWYQQALGQGPQFIFQYYEEEERQRGNFPDRFSGHQFPNYSSELNVNALLLGDSALYLCASSLAGGAQYFGPGTRLLVL.

There are a few counts of this clone. The V call is TRBV11-3, the J call TRBJ1-1, with 7 bases matching TRBD1. Germline V lookup: CDR1 SGHNT, CDR2 YENEEA. J gave up 3 bases and V 3 bases, and 4 bases lay outside the gene matches. The CDR3 covers 14 residues. The CDR3, as DNA: TGTGCCAGCAGCTTGAGACAGGGAGACACTGAAGCTTTCTTT. Translation gives CASSLRQGDTEAFF.

The V gene is TRBV7-9, the J gene TRBJ2-2; 8 bases agree with TRBD2. The trim removed 10 bases at V and 4 bases at J, leaving 23 bases unmatched. The CDR3 totals 19 residues. From germline, CDR1 is SEHNR and CDR2 FQNEAQ (reference sequence). CDR3 residues: CATITSGPQSYPFTGELFF. The DNA for the CDR3 is TGTGCCACCATAACTAGCGGACCACAGTCTTATCCTTTCACCGGGGAGCTGTTTTTT.

The chain uses TRBV6-4 and TRBJ2-1, with 7 bases aligning to TRBD2. In germline, CDR1 is MRHNA, CDR2 SNTAGT. J lost 5 bases, V lost 3 bases, and 1 base had no gene match. The CDR3 is 13 residues long. The CDR3 region has the DNA TGTGCCAGCAGTGAGCGGGAGCACAATGAGCAGTTCTTC. Translated, it gives CASSEREHNEQFF.

Points on this clone: The same CDR3 is also encoded by other DNA sequences in this sample. The V and J genes are TRBV9 and TRBJ2-5; D might be TRBD1 (6 bases). The V gene lost 4 bases and the J gene lost 2 bases, with 9 bases spanning the gap. CDR1 SGDLS and CDR2 YYNGEE come from the germline V gene. CDR3 size: 13 residues. The CDR3 DNA follows: TGTGCCAGCAGCTTAGGGGGTCAAGAGACCCAGTACTTC. Its protein is CASSLGGQETQYF.

V gene TRBV11-2 combines with J gene TRBJ2-7; 7 bases line up with TRBD2. CDR3 length equals 12 residues. CDR1 SGHAT and CDR2 FQNNGV come from the germline V gene. In nucleotides, the CDR3 is TGTGCCAGCAGCCTAAAGCGGGGCTTCCCAATTGTC. As protein: CASSLKRGFPIV.

The gene calls are TRBV7-8 and TRBJ1-2; maybe TRBD1 (6 bases). Germline loops: CDR1 SGHVS, CDR2 FQNEAQ. V dropped 1 base and J dropped 4 bases, with 16 bases sitting between them. This CDR3 has 16 amino acids. DNA of the CDR3: TGTGCCAGCAGCTTAGGGCCTCAGGGGAGTATCTATGGCTACACCTTC. Translation gives CASSLGPQGSIYGYTF. Using reference TRBV7-8 and TRBJ1-2 for the parts outside the CDR3, the full variable domain is GAGVSQSPRYKVAKRGQDVALRCDPISGHVSLFWYQQALGQGPEFLTYFQNEAQLDKSGLPSDRFFAERPEGSVSTLKIQRTQQEDSAVYLCASSLGPQGSIYGYTFGSGTRLTVV.

The V gene is TRBV6-4, the J gene TRBJ2-3; no clear D. Germline CDR1 reads MRHNA; CDR2 reads SNTAGT. V was trimmed by 2 bases and J by 2 bases, leaving 5 bases between them. The CDR3 sequence is 13 residues long. CDR3 nucleotides: TGTGCCAGCAGTGACCCCTACACAGATACGCAGTATTTT. This gives the protein CASSDPYTDTQYF.

The chain links TRBV5-1 to TRBJ2-1; no clear D gene. Germline lookup yields CDR1 SGHRS and CDR2 YFSETQ. Trimming cost V 2 bases and J 7 bases, with 13 bases left between them. CDR3 size: 14 residues. The CDR3 loop is CASSFMDGVNEQFF. CDR3 bases: TGCGCCAGCAGCTTCATGGATGGCGTGAATGAGCAGTTCTTC.

The chain links TRBV28 to TRBJ2-3; D not resolved. Looked up from germline, CDR1 is MDHEN and CDR2 is SYDVKM. Trimming left V 4 bases short and J 8 bases short, with 19 bases between. The CDR3 runs to 15 residues. The CDR3 nucleotides are TGTGCCAGCAGTTCGCCGGGCCGGTCGACCGCTACGCAGTATTTT. Protein sequence: CASSSPGRSTATQYF.

This clone came up once. J is TRBJ2-3 and V is TRBV5-1; D not certain. CDR1 is SGHRS, CDR2 YFSETQ, per germline. Trimming left V 4 bases short and J 6 bases short, with 12 bases between. The length of the CDR3 is 13 residues. CDR3 nucleotide sequence: TGCGCCAGCAGCCGTGAGGTCCCGGATACGCAGTATTTT. This encodes CASSREVPDTQYF. The entire variable domain, with the rest obtained from reference TRBV5-1 and TRBJ2-3, is as follows: KAGVTQTPRYLIKTRGQQVTLSCSPISGHRSVSWYQQTPGQGLQFLFEYFSETQRNKGNFPGRFSGRQFSNSRSEMNVSTLELGDSALYLCASSREVPDTQYFGPGTRLTVL.

CDR3 in DNA: TGTGCCAGCAGTTCTCGGCAGAACCATGAGCAGTTCTTC. Translating gives CASSSRQNHEQFF. V and J are TRBV6-5 and TRBJ2-1; no clear D gene. V shed 4 bases and J shed 8 bases, with 12 bases lying between them. The CDR3 has 13 residues. Per the germline V gene, CDR1 is MNHEY and CDR2 is SVGAGI.

The chain joins TRBV5-1 to TRBJ2-7; possible D gene TRBD2, 6 bases. The V end was cut by 4 bases, the J end by 6 bases, with 20 bases between. Per the germline V gene, CDR1 is SGHRS and CDR2 is YFSETQ. CDR3 length: 15 amino acids. The CDR3 loop reads CASSQQTSWAREQYF. Here the CDR3 DNA reads TGCGCCAGCAGCCAACAGACTAGTTGGGCTCGCGAGCAGTACTTC.

This clone was seen a few times. The rearrangement links TRBV5-1 to TRBJ1-2; D remains ambiguous. The ends were cut back, 4 bases at V and 6 bases at J, with 7 bases in the middle. From germline, CDR1 is SGHRS and CDR2 YFSETQ. This CDR3 has 11 amino acids. The CDR3 spells CASSPGDGYTF. The CDR3 DNA is TGCGCCAGCAGCCCGGGCGATGGCTACACCTTC. Together with reference TRBV5-1 and TRBJ1-2, the CDR3 gives the full variable domain: KAGVTQTPRYLIKTRGQQVTLSCSPISGHRSVSWYQQTPGQGLQFLFEYFSETQRNKGNFPGRFSGRQFSNSRSEMNVSTLELGDSALYLCASSPGDGYTFGSGTRLTVV.

At least ten counts were recorded for this clone. This chain links TRBV19 with TRBJ2-1; TRBD2 matches 11 bases. V lost 3 bases and J lost 10; bases outside the gene matches: 14. The germline V gene has CDR1 LNHDA and CDR2 SQIVND (reference sequence). The CDR3 covers 17 residues. The CDR3 spells CASSMPPTSGRLKEQFF. In DNA, the CDR3 is TGTGCCAGTAGTATGCCCCCTACTAGCGGGAGACTCAAGGAGCAGTTCTTC. Filled out from reference TRBV19 and TRBJ2-1, the complete variable domain reads DGGITQSPKYLFRKEGQNVTLSCEQNLNHDAMYWYRQDPGQGLRLIYYSQIVNDFQKGDIAEGYSVSREKKESFPLTVTSAQKNPTAFYLCASSMPPTSGRLKEQFFGPGTRLTVL.

This chain joins TRBV15 and TRBJ2-7; maybe TRBD1 (6 bases). V was pared by 5 bases and J by 8 bases, with 13 bases between. There are 12 residues in the CDR3. Germline V gene sequence: CDR1 LNHNV, CDR2 YYDKDF (reference sequence). CDR3 nucleotide sequence: TGTGCCACCAGCTCGAATACAGGGAAGCAGTACTTC. Translating gives CATSSNTGKQYF. Variable domain in full (rest from reference TRBV15 and TRBJ2-7): DAMVIQNPRYQVTQFGKPVTLSCSQTLNHNVMYWYQQKSSQAPKLLFHYYDKDFNNEADTPDNFQSRRPNTSFCFLDIRSPGLGDTAMYLCATSSNTGKQYFGPGTRLTVT.

The chain uses TRBV27 and TRBJ1-2; D gene uncertain. The V and J ends lost 0 bases and 1 base respectively, with 12 bases between them. The germline V gene encodes CDR1 MNHEY and CDR2 SMNVEV (reference sequence). The CDR3 sequence is 16 residues long. In DNA form, the CDR3 reads TGTGCCAGCAGTTTATCGAAGGCAGTCTTTAACTATGGCTACACCTTC. This sequence encodes CASSLSKAVFNYGYTF.